This T cell receptor (beta chain) was profiled in a study of T cells in Graves' hyperthyroidism and ophthalmopathy. At the level of the study: Peripheral blood was secured at the point of initial diagnosis, before any treatment.

From RNA transcripts, TCR beta CDR3 regions were amplified. HTBI primers were employed in a first-round RT-PCR of the TCR CDR3. TCRdb processed the multiplex PCR reads anew with MiXCR; each CDR3 protein has one entry. The repertoire has 660,000 or so distinct CDR3 sequences, less than 25% of them found once; the top ten carry roughly a third. Germline lookup yields CDR1 DFQATT and CDR2 SNEGSKA (reference sequence). The CDR3 loop spans 9 amino acids. Sequencing was carried out using blood. This TCR was recovered from a man under 40 with Graves' ophthalmopathy. The chain has TRBV20-1 and TRBJ2-3; unclear D gene. DNA of the CDR3: TGCAAAGCCCCAGATACGCAGTATTTT. Its translation: CKAPDTQYF.